One and the same sample provided the 3 T cell receptor beta chains below, sequenced in a study of neurological immune-mediated disorders. From the 5' RACE reads, TCRdb called clonotypes with MiXCR, one entry per CDR3 protein. The data hold about 50,000 distinct CDR3 sequences, with under 13% observed a single time. Sequenced sample: PBMCs. The receptors derive from a man in his sixties or seventies with HTLV-1-associated myelopathy (HAM/TSP).

This clonotype was detected once. Possible read error: a much larger clone is one base away. The CDR3 nucleotides read TGTGTCAGCAGTCTATCGCCCCAGGGCCCAGATACGCAGTATTTT. It codes for CVSSLSPQGPDTQYF. The chain links TRBV12-3 or TRBV12-4 to TRBJ2-3, with a tentative D call TRBD1 (5 bases). CDR3 length: 15 amino acids.

This clonotype was counted ten times or more. CDR3 nucleotides: TGTGCCAGCAGGTCTCCTAGCGGGCAGGGGAACGAGCAGTACTTC. This encodes CASRSPSGQGNEQYF. The chain carries TRBV7-9 and TRBJ2-7, with TRBD2 matching 8 bases. Per germline, CDR1 SEHNR and CDR2 FQNEAQ (reference sequence). J gave up 5 bases and V 6 bases, and 12 bases lay outside the gene matches. This CDR3 comprises 15 residues.

This clonotype was seen ten or more times. The gene calls are TRBV11-1 and TRBJ2-5; maybe TRBD1 (6 bases). Trimming removed 4 bases from V and 5 bases from J, with 17 bases in between. The CDR3 covers 15 residues. Germline CDR1 is SGHAT and CDR2 is FQDESV (reference sequence). For the CDR3, the DNA is TGTGCCAGCAGCTCGATCACAGGGCCTCGGGAGACCCAGTACTTC. It yields the protein CASSSITGPRETQYF.